What follows are 17 T cell receptor beta chains derived from one specimen sequenced in a study of cytomegalovirus exposure and HLA in healthy donors. PCR was performed using 60 Vbeta and 13 Jbeta primers. The repertoire was sequenced with immunoSEQ multiplex PCR; TCRdb's copy has only in-frame clones and lacks some. The sample consists of about 130,000 clones, roughly two thirds of them appearing once. Sequenced input: PBMCs. The receptors derive from a man aged 25 to 45 in good health and CMV-seropositive.

The CDR3 loop reads CASRDAGERETQYF. The DNA of the CDR3 is TGTGCCAGTCGCGACGCGGGAGAGCGGGAGACCCAGTACTTC. V is TRBV19 and J is TRBJ2-5, with TRBD2 matching over 7 bases. The CDR3 length is 14 residues. Germline CDR1 reads LNHDA; CDR2 reads SQIVND (reference sequence). The J segment lost 5 bases and the V segment lost 8 bases, leaving 11 bases of the junction unmatched.

The table lists this clone with a few counts. The CDR3 spells CASSTLAGGAEQFF. The CDR3, as DNA: TGTGCCAGCAGTACCCTAGCGGGAGGGGCTGAGCAGTTCTTC. The J gene is TRBJ2-1, the V gene TRBV6-5; TRBD2 matches 12 bases. The germline V gene has CDR1 MNHEY and CDR2 SVGAGI. This CDR3 has 14 residues. J lost 9 bases, V lost 5 bases, and 5 bases had no gene match.

This clone was observed a few times. This chain uses TRBV21-1 with TRBJ1-1; TRBD1, as called in the table, went unchecked against the DNA. TRBV21-1 constitutes a pseudogene. The CDR3 contains 11 residues. This CDR3 reads CASTTGWGAFF. CDR3 in DNA: TGTGCCAGCACTACAGGGTGGGGAGCTTTCTTT.

This clone was observed a few times. The chain combines TRBV6-6 with TRBJ1-1; tentative D call: TRBD1 (5 bases). The length of the CDR3 is 15 residues. Germline CDR1 and CDR2: MNHNY and SVGAGI (reference sequence). V dropped 5 bases and J dropped 4 bases, with 17 bases sitting between them. This CDR3 reads CASSGWQGPGTEAFF. CDR3 in DNA: TGTGCCAGCAGTGGTTGGCAGGGTCCGGGCACTGAAGCTTTCTTT.

This rearrangement joins TRBV13 to TRBJ1-1; D is perhaps TRBD1 (6 bases). Germline CDR1 PRHDT, CDR2 FYEKMQ (reference sequence). The CDR3 contains 14 residues. Trimming took 1 base from V and 7 from J, leaving 13 bases between them. CDR3 nucleotides: TGTGCCAGCAGCTTAGACAGGGCTTCGCTTGAAGCTTTCTTT. Its translation: CASSLDRASLEAFF.

V is TRBV4-1 and J is TRBJ2-1; 8 bases fit TRBD2. The CDR3 is 15 residues long. J was trimmed by 6 bases and V by 6 bases; bases with no gene match: 10. From germline, CDR1 is MGHRA and CDR2 YSYEKL. The CDR3 sequence: CASSREGHSSNEQFF. The CDR3 DNA reads as TGCGCCAGCAGTCGGGAGGGCCATTCAAGCAATGAGCAGTTCTTC.

DNA for the CDR3: TGTGCCAGTGAAAACCCACGGGACAGACCTTACTCTGGAAACACCATATATTTT. It yields the protein CASENPRDRPYSGNTIYF. This sequence joins TRBV19 and TRBJ1-3; TRBD1 agrees at 7 bases. CDR3 length: 18 amino acids. The ends lost 8 bases at V and 0 bases at J; junction bases unmatched: 16. Germline V lookup: CDR1 LNHDA, CDR2 SQIVND (reference sequence).

The chain employs TRBV6-5 and TRBJ1-1, with 7 bases aligning to TRBD1. The CDR3 loop spans 15 amino acids. Germline V gene sequence: CDR1 MNHEY, CDR2 SVGAGI. V shed 4 bases and J 1 base; nucleotides not matched to a gene: 6. The CDR3 sequence is CASSSGQEKNTEAFF. Here the CDR3 DNA reads TGTGCCAGCAGTTCCGGACAGGAGAAGAACACTGAAGCTTTCTTT.

The chain carries TRBV28 and TRBJ1-1, with 7 bases that match TRBD1. Germline V gene lookup returns CDR1 MDHEN and CDR2 SYDVKM. This CDR3 is 18 amino acids long. V trimming: 4 bases; J trimming: 3 bases; junction bases outside the gene matches: 17. CDR3 residues: CASSSSIRIGGADTEAFF. The DNA of the CDR3 is TGTGCCAGCAGTTCCTCCATTCGCATAGGGGGCGCGGACACTGAAGCTTTCTTT. Full variable domain (missing parts from reference TRBV28 and TRBJ1-1): DVKVTQSSRYLVKRTGEKVFLECVQDMDHENMFWYRQDPGLGLRLIYFSYDVKMKEKGDIPEGYSVSREKKERFSLILESASTNQTSMYLCASSSSIRIGGADTEAFFGQGTRLTVV.

The chain combines TRBV6-6 with TRBJ2-1; 10 bases fit TRBD2. CDR3 length: 15 amino acids. V lost 6 bases, J lost 0 bases, and 2 bases stayed unmatched. The germline V gene encodes CDR1 MNHNY and CDR2 SVGAGI (reference sequence). CDR3 loop: CASSGLAASYNEQFF. The CDR3 DNA reads as TGTGCCAGCAGCGGACTAGCGGCCTCCTACAATGAGCAGTTCTTC.

The chain has TRBV11-2 and TRBJ2-3; the D gene is possibly TRBD2 (5 bases). The germline CDR1 and CDR2 sequences are SGHAT and FQNNGV. Trimming shortened V by 3 bases and J by 6 bases, and 16 bases separated the two germline ends. The CDR3 totals 15 residues. Written as DNA, the CDR3 is TGTGCCAGCAGCTTCGGGCGAGGGAGTGGGGATACGCAGTATTTT. Protein product: CASSFGRGSGDTQYF. Using reference TRBV11-2 and TRBJ2-3 for the parts outside the CDR3, the full variable domain is EAGVAQSPRYKIIEKRQSVAFWCNPISGHATLYWYQQILGQGPKLLIQFQNNGVVDDSQLPKDRFSAERLKGVDSTLKIQPAKLEDSAVYLCASSFGRGSGDTQYFGPGTRLTVL.

The V and J genes are TRBV7-2 and TRBJ2-1; 9 bases align to TRBD2. Per the germline V gene, CDR1 is SGHTA and CDR2 is FQGNSA. V lost 6 bases to trimming and J lost 7 bases; unmatched junction nucleotides: 13. The CDR3 totals 16 residues. CDR3 DNA sequence: TGTGCCAGCAGTCCCCGGAGTTCTAGCGGGATTAATGAGCAGTTCTTC. This translates into CASSPRSSSGINEQFF. The complete variable domain, with remaining parts taken from reference TRBV7-2 and TRBJ2-1, reads GAGVSQSPSNKVTEKGKDVELRCDPISGHTALYWYRQSLGQGLEFLIYFQGNSAPDKSGLPSDRFSAERTGGSVSTLTIQRTQQEDSAVYLCASSPRSSSGINEQFFGPGTRLTVL.

This clone was detected once. The V gene is TRBV5-1, the J gene TRBJ2-7, with a tentative D call TRBD2 (6 bases). V lost 4 bases to trimming and J lost 2 bases, with 16 bases between them. The CDR3 covers 15 residues. Germline V gene lookup returns CDR1 SGHRS and CDR2 YFSETQ. The CDR3 reads CASSPGGSATYEQYF. The CDR3 DNA follows: TGCGCCAGCAGCCCCGGAGGGTCCGCTACCTACGAGCAGTACTTC. Complete variable domain (other parts from reference TRBV5-1 and TRBJ2-7): KAGVTQTPRYLIKTRGQQVTLSCSPISGHRSVSWYQQTPGQGLQFLFEYFSETQRNKGNFPGRFSGRQFSNSRSEMNVSTLELGDSALYLCASSPGGSATYEQYFGPGTRLTVT.

This clone was picked up a small number of times. Within the sample, other DNA sequences also encode this same CDR3. The gene calls are TRBV6-1 and TRBJ1-1, with D maybe TRBD1 (5 bases). Germline CDR1 reads MNHNS; CDR2 reads SASEGT. Trimming removed 7 bases at V and 1 base at J, with 7 bases between. The CDR3 covers 12 residues. The CDR3 nucleotides are TGTGCCAGCAATCAGGGGAACACTGAAGCTTTCTTT. Its translation is CASNQGNTEAFF.

This chain uses TRBV7-9 with TRBJ2-7, with 8 bases that match TRBD2. Germline V lookup: CDR1 SEHNR, CDR2 FQNEAQ (reference sequence). CDR3 length equals 13 residues. The V and J ends lost 5 bases and 5 bases, in that order; junction bases with no gene match: 5. The CDR3 DNA is TGTGCCAGCAGCCGCCGGACTAGCCACGAGCAGTACTTC. It specifies CASSRRTSHEQYF.

This clone turned up a few times. V gene TRBV14 combines with J gene TRBJ2-3, with 10 bases aligning to TRBD2. V gave up 4 bases and J gave up 4 bases; unmatched junction bases: 2. Germline V gene data show CDR1 as SGHDN and CDR2 as FVKESK. CDR3 length equals 14 residues. This CDR3 reads CASSPAGGADTQYF. Here the CDR3 DNA reads TGTGCCAGCAGCCCAGCGGGAGGGGCAGATACGCAGTATTTT.

The chain carries TRBV6-5 and TRBJ1-1, with 11 nucleotides matching TRBD1. In germline, CDR1 is MNHEY, CDR2 SVGAGI. The ends lost 5 bases at V and 1 base at J; junction bases unmatched: 3. The CDR3 is 15 amino acids. The CDR3 region has the DNA TGTGCCAGCAGTACAGGACAGGGGGCGAACACTGAAGCTTTCTTT. It codes for CASSTGQGANTEAFF.